These T cell receptor beta chains were read from a single sample in a study of PD-L1 blockade in urothelial cancer. The assay was immunoSEQ multiplex PCR, and TCRdb's table has in-frame clones only and misses some. The data hold approximately 94,000 clones, with around 87% observed a single time. The specimen comprised PBMCs, sampled around atezolizumab (anti-PD-L1) treatment. Source of these receptors: a man aged 55 to 70 with urothelial cancer. CDR3s include the opening cysteine and the closing phenylalanine or tryptophan.

cdr3_aa: CASTRVGQPQHF
j_call: TRBJ1-5
v_call: TRBV2

cdr3_aa: CSVIRSDYHTEAFF
j_call: TRBJ1-1
v_call: TRBV29-1

cdr3_aa: CASSEGALRAFF
j_call: TRBJ1-1
v_call: TRBV25-1

cdr3_aa: CASSSRQADQPQHF
j_call: TRBJ1-5
v_call: TRBV6-5

cdr3_aa: CAISEPETGYEQYF
j_call: TRBJ2-7
v_call: TRBV10-3

cdr3_aa: CASSWSSGSGEQYF
j_call: TRBJ2-7
v_call: TRBV27